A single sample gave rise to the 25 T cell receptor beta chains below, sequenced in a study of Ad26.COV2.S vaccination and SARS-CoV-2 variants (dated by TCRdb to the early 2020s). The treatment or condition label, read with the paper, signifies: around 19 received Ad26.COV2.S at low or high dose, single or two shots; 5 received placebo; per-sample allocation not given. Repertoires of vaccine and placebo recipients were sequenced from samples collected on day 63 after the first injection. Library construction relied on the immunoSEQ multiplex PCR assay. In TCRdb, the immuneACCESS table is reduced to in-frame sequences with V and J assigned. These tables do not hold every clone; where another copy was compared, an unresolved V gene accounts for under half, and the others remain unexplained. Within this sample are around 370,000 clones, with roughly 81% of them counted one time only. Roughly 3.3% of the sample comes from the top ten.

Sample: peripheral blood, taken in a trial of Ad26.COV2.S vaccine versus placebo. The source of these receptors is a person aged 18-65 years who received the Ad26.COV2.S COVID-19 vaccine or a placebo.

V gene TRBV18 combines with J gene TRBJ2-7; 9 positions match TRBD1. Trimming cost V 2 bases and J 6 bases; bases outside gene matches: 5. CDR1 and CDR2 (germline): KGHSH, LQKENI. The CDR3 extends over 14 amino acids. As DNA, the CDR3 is TGTGCCAGCTCACCAAGGACAGGGGTCAGCGAGCAGTACTTC. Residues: CASSPRTGVSEQYF.

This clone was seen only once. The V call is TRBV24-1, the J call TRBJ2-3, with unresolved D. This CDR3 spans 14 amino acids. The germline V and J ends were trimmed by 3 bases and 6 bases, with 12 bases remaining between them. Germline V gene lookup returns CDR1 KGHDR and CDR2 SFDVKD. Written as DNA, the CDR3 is TGTGCCACCAGTGATCGGACGGCGAGGGATACGCAGTATTTT. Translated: CATSDRTARDTQYF.

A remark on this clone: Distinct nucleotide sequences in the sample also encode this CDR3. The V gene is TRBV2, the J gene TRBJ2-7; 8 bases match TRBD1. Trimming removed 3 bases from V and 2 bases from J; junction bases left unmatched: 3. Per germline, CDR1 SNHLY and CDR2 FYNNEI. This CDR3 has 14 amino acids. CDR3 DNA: TGTGCCAGCAGTGAGCAGGGGGCGGCCTACGAGCAGTACTTC. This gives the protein CASSEQGAAYEQYF. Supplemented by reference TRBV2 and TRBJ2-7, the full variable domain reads EPEVTQTPSHQVTQMGQEVILRCVPISNHLYFYWYRQILGQKVEFLVSFYNNEISEKSEIFDDQFSVERPDGSNFTLKIRSTKLEDSAMYFCASSEQGAAYEQYFGPGTRLTVT.

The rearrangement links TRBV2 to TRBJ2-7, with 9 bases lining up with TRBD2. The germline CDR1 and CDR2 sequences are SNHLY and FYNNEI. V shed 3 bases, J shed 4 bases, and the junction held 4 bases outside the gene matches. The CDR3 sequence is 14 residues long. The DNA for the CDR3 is TGTGCCAGCAGTGAGACTAGCGGAGAGTACGAGCAGTACTTC. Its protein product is CASSETSGEYEQYF.

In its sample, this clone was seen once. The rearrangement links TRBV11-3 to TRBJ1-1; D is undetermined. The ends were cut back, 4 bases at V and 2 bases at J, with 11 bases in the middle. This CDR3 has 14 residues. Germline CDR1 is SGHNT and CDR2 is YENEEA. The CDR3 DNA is TGTGCCAGCAGCTCCCAAGGAGTAAACACTGAAGCTTTCTTT. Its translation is CASSSQGVNTEAFF.

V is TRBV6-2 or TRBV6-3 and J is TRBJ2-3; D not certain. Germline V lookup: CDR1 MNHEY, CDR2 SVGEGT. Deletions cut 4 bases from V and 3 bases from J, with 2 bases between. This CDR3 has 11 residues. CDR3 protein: CASSWTDTQYF. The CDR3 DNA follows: TGTGCCAGCAGTTGGACAGATACGCAGTATTTT.

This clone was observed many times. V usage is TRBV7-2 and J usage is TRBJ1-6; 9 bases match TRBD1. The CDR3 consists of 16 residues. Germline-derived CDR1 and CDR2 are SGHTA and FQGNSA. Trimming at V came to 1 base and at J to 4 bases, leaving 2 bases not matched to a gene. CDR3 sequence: CASSLGGTGYNSPLHF. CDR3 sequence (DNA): TGTGCCAGCAGCTTAGGAGGGACAGGGTATAATTCACCCCTCCACTTT. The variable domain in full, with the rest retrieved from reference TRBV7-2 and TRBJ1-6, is GAGVSQSPSNKVTEKGKDVELRCDPISGHTALYWYRQSLGQGLEFLIYFQGNSAPDKSGLPSDRFSAERTGGSVSTLTIQRTQQEDSAVYLCASSLGGTGYNSPLHFGNGTRLTVT.

CDR3 sequence (DNA): TGTGCCAGTAGTATTTCTACCTCCGGGACGGACAGGGTTGGGCAGTACTTC. Encoded protein: CASSISTSGTDRVGQYF. The rearrangement uses TRBV19 and TRBJ2-7, with 8 nucleotides matching TRBD1. V dropped 3 bases and J dropped 9; count of bases not matched to a gene: 19. The CDR3 loop spans 17 amino acids. Germline lookup yields CDR1 LNHDA and CDR2 SQIVND (reference sequence).

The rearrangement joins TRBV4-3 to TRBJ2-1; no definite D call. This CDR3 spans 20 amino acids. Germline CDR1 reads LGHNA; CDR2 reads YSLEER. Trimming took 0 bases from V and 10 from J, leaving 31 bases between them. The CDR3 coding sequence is TGCGCCAGCAGCCAAGATCCCGCCTCGGCTTACGACCCCTTGAAAGGGGAGCAGTTCTTC. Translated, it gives CASSQDPASAYDPLKGEQFF.

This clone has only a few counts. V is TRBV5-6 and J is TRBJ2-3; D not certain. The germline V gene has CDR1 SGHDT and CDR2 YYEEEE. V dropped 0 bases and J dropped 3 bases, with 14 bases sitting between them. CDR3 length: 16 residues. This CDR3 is CASSLGSGTRTDTQYF. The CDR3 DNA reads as TGTGCCAGCAGCTTGGGGTCCGGAACGAGGACAGATACGCAGTATTTT.

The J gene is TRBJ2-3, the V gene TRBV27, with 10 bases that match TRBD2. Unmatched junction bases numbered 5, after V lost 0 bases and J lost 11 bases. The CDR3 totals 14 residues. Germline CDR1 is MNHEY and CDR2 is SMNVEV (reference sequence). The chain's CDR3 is CASSLSHTSGKQYF. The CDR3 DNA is TGTGCCAGCAGTTTATCCCACACTAGCGGGAAGCAGTATTTT.

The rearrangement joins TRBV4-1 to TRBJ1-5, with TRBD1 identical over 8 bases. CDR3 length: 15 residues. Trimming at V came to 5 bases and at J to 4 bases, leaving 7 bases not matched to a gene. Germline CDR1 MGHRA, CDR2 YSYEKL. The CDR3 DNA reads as TGCGCCAGCAGCTATCGGACAGGGTCAAATCAGCCCCAGCATTTT. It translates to CASSYRTGSNQPQHF.

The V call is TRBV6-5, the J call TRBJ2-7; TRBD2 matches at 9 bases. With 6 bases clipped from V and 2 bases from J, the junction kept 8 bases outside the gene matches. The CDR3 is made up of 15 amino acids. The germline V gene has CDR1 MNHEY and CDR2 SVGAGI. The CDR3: CASSPTSGRTYEQYF. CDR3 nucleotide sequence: TGTGCCAGCAGCCCCACTAGCGGGCGTACCTACGAGCAGTACTTC.

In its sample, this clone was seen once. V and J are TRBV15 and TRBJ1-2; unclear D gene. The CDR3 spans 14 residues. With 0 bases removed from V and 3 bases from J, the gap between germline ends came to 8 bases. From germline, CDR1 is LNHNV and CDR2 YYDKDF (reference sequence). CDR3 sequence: CATSRDGQDYGYTF. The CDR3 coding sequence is TGTGCCACCAGCAGAGATGGGCAGGACTATGGCTACACCTTC. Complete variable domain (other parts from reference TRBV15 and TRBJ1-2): DAMVIQNPRYQVTQFGKPVTLSCSQTLNHNVMYWYQQKSSQAPKLLFHYYDKDFNNEADTPDNFQSRRPNTSFCFLDIRSPGLGDTAMYLCATSRDGQDYGYTFGSGTRLTVV.

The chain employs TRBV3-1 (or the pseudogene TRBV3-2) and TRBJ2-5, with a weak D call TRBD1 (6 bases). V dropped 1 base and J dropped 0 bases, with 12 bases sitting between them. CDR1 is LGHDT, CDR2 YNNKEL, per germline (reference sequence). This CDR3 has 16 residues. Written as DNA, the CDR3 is TGTGCCAGCAGCCAAGGGGGGCTAAGGTACCAAGAGACCCAGTACTTC. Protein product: CASSQGGLRYQETQYF.

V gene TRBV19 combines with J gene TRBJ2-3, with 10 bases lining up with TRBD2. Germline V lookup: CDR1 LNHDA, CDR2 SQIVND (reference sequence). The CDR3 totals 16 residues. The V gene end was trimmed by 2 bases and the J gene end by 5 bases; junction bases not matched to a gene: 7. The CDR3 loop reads CASSIPGTSEVDTQYF. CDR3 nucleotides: TGTGCCAGTAGTATACCCGGGACTAGCGAGGTAGATACGCAGTATTTT.

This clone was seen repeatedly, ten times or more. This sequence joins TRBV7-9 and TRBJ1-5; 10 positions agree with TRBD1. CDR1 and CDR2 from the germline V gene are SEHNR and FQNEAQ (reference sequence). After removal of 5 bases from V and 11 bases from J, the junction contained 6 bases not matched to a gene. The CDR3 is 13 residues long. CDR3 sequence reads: CASSRDRGRAQHF. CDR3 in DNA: TGTGCCAGCAGCCGGGACAGGGGACGAGCCCAGCATTTT.

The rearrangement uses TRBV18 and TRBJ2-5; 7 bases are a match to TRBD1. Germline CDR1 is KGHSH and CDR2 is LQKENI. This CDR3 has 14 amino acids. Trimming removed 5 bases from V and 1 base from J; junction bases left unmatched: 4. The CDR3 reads CASSTGQVQETQYF. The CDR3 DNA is TGTGCCAGCTCAACAGGACAGGTCCAAGAGACCCAGTACTTC.

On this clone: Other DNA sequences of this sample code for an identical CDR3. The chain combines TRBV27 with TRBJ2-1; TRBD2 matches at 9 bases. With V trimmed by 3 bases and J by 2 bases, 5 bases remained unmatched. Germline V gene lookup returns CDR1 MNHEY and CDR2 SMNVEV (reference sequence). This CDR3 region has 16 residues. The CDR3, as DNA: TGTGCCAGCAGTTTTAGTTCTAGCGGGGCCTACAATGAGCAGTTCTTC. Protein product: CASSFSSSGAYNEQFF.

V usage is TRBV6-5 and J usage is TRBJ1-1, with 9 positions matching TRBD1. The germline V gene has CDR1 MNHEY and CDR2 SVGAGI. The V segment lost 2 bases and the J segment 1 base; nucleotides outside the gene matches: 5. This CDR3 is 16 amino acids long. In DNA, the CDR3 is TGTGCCAGCAGTTACGTTGGGACAGGGAGGAACACTGAAGCTTTCTTT. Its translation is CASSYVGTGRNTEAFF.

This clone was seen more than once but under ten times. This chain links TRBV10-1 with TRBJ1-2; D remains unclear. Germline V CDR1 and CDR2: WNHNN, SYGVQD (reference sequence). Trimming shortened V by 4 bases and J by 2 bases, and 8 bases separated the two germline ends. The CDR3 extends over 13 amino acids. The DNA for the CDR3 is TGCGCCAGCAGTGGGAACCCCAACTATGGCTACACCTTC. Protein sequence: CASSGNPNYGYTF.

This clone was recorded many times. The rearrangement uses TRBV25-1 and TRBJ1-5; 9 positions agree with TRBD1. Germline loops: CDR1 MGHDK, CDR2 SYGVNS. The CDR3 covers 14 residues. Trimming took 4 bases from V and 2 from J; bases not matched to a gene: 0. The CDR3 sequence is CASSGTGGNQPQHF. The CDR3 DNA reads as TGTGCCAGCAGTGGGACAGGGGGCAATCAGCCCCAGCATTTT.

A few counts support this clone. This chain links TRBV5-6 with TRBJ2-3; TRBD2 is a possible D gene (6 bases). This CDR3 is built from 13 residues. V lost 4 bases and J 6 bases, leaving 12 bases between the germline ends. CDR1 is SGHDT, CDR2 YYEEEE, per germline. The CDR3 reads CASSGGGRDTQYF. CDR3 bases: TGTGCCAGCAGCGGAGGAGGGAGGGATACGCAGTATTTT.

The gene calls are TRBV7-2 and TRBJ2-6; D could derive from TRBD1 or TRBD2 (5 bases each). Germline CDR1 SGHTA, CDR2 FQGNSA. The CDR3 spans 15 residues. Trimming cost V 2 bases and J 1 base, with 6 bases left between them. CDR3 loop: CASSLWGSGANVLTF. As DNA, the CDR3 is TGTGCCAGCAGCTTATGGGGGTCTGGGGCCAACGTCCTGACTTTC.

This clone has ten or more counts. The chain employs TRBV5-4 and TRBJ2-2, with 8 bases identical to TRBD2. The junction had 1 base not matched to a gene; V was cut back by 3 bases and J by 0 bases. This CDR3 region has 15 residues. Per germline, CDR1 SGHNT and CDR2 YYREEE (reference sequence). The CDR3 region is CASSSTSANTGELFF. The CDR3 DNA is TGTGCCAGCAGCTCGACTAGCGCGAACACCGGGGAGCTGTTTTTT. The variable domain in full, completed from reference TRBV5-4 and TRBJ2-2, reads ETGVTQSPTHLIKTRGQQVTLRCSSQSGHNTVSWYQQALGQGPQFIFQYYREEENGRGNFPPRFSGLQFPNYSSELNVNALELDDSALYLCASSSTSANTGELFFGEGSRLTVL.